Each of the 29 T cell receptor beta chains below was sequenced from the same sample in a study of T cell clonality in common variable immunodeficiency. Regarding the study as a whole: Fewer deletions and N-nucleotide insertions were reportedly seen in common variable immunodeficiency TCR beta sequences.

No cognate antigen is known for these TCRs. Clones were sequenced by immunoSEQ multiplex PCR, and TCRdb holds only the in-frame ones, with some missing. The sample gives fewer than 40,000 clones, none seen only once, and the top ten clones hold roughly 5.6%. The sequenced material came from peripheral blood mononuclear cells. The receptors stem from a human donor with common variable immunodeficiency.

The table lists this clone with many counts. The CDR3 end falls 3 residues outside the read, so it is completed with the germline J gene. The chain carries TRBV18 and TRBJ2-1, with 9 bases that match TRBD1. The CDR3 has 15 amino acids. The germline gives CDR1 KGHSH, CDR2 LQKENI. J lost 7 bases, V lost 3 bases, and 7 bases had no gene match. CDR3: CASSPRDRALNEQFF. CDR3 DNA, as far as it was read: TGTGCCAGCTCACCGCGGGACAGGGCTTTGAATGAG.

CDR3 DNA, as far as it was read: TGTGCCAGTAGTATCAGACAGGGCAATTCACCC. Its translation: CASSIRQGNSP. The whole CDR3 protein is CASSIRQGNSPLHF. The chain links TRBV19 to TRBJ1-6; 7 bases fit TRBD1. The read falls 3 residues short of the CDR3 end, and the missing part is taken from the germline J gene. CDR3 length equals 14 residues. The germline V gene has CDR1 LNHDA and CDR2 SQIVND (reference sequence). J gave up 7 bases and V 3 bases, and 3 bases lay outside the gene matches.

This clone was observed a few times. The read finishes 3 residues shy of the CDR3 end, and the germline J gene is used to complete it. The gene calls are TRBV18 and TRBJ1-6; no reliable D call. CDR1 and CDR2 (germline): KGHSH, LQKENI. The CDR3 runs to 18 residues. Trimming shortened V by 2 bases and J by 0 bases, and 14 bases separated the two germline ends. CDR3 DNA, as far as it was read: TGTGCCAGCTCACCAATCACTTCACCGAGCTCCTATAATTCACCC. Residues: CASSPITSPSSYNSP. The full-length CDR3 reads as CASSPITSPSSYNSPLHF.

Points on this clone: The sequence runs out 3 residues before the end of the CDR3; the remainder is reconstructed from the germline J gene. The chain carries TRBV20-1 and TRBJ2-7, with D tentatively TRBD2 (6 bases). The germline V and J ends were trimmed by 7 bases and 5 bases, with 15 bases remaining between them. The germline V gene has CDR1 DFQATT and CDR2 SNEGSKA (reference sequence). The CDR3 is 12 amino acids. The CDR3 spells CSVERGWDEQYF. The sequenced part of the CDR3 DNA is TGCAGTGTTGAACGGGGGTGGGACGAG.

Ten or more counts support this clone. The DNA ends 3 residues before the CDR3 does, and the rest of the CDR3 is filled in from the germline J gene. This rearrangement joins TRBV20-1 to TRBJ2-2; TRBD1 might be the D (6 bases). V dropped 1 base and J dropped 4 bases, with 7 bases sitting between them. This CDR3 has 13 amino acids. Germline V lookup: CDR1 DFQATT, CDR2 SNEGSKA (reference sequence). The CDR3 bases that were read are TGCAGTGCTAGAGCAGGGGTCACCGGGGAG. Protein product: CSARAGVTGE. The full CDR3 is CSARAGVTGELFF.

There are many counts of this clone. From the germline J gene comes the end of the CDR3, since the read stops 3 residues before it. The chain recombines TRBV18 with TRBJ2-5, with D perhaps TRBD1 (6 bases). This CDR3 has 15 amino acids. Germline CDR1 KGHSH, CDR2 LQKENI. V was shortened by 4 bases and J by 2 bases, with 14 bases between the two germline ends. CDR3 region: CASSRLQGSQETQYF. The CDR3 DNA, read in part, is TGTGCCAGCTCACGGCTACAGGGTAGTCAAGAGACC.

This clone was detected many times. The read falls 3 residues short of the CDR3 end, and the missing part is taken from the germline J gene. The chain couples TRBV5-1 to TRBJ1-6, with D hard to call. The germline V and J ends were trimmed by 0 bases and 9 bases, with 10 bases remaining between them. Per germline, CDR1 SGHRS and CDR2 YFSETQ. CDR3 length: 14 residues. The chain's CDR3 is CASSLAAEGSPLHF. CDR3 DNA (partial): TGCGCCAGCAGCTTGGCGGCAGAGGGTTCACCC.

Only a few counts were recorded for this clone. The observed sequence ends 3 residues before the CDR3 terminus, with the missing tail filled in from the germline J gene. V is TRBV2 and J is TRBJ2-7, with 10 nucleotides matching TRBD1. The CDR3 is 17 residues long. Germline V CDR1 and CDR2: SNHLY, FYNNEI. Trimming at V came to 3 bases and at J to 2 bases, leaving 10 bases not matched to a gene. Incomplete CDR3 DNA: TGTGCCAGCAGTGAGGCCCGATTCGGACAGGGGGCCTACGAG. This encodes CASSEARFGQGAYE. The whole CDR3 is CASSEARFGQGAYEQYF. The full variable domain, in which reference TRBV2 and TRBJ2-7 provide the parts outside the CDR3, is EPEVTQTPSHQVTQMGQEVILRCVPISNHLYFYWYRQILGQKVEFLVSFYNNEISEKSEIFDDQFSVERPDGSNFTLKIRSTKLEDSAMYFCASSEARFGQGAYEQYFGPGTRLTVT.

This clone was counted ten times or more. The read terminates 3 residues before the CDR3 end, so the remaining end is supplied by the germline J gene. V and J are TRBV29-1 and TRBJ1-1; D possibly corresponds to TRBD1 (5 bases). The CDR3 has 14 amino acids. Germline V gives CDR1 SQVTM, CDR2 ANQGSEA. The V gene lost 5 bases and the J gene lost 1 base, with 14 bases spanning the gap. The CDR3 loop is CSVTSGRTNTEAFF. Partial CDR3 DNA: TGCAGCGTTACATCAGGGAGGACGAACACTGAA.

On this clone itself: The observed sequence ends 3 residues before the CDR3 terminus, with the missing tail filled in from the germline J gene. The chain carries TRBV5-5 and TRBJ2-7; perhaps TRBD1 as D (6 bases). CDR3 length: 13 residues. Germline assignment: CDR1 SGHKS and CDR2 YYEKEE (reference sequence). V gave up 3 bases and J gave up 3 bases, with 10 bases separating them. CDR3 DNA, as far as it was read: TGTGCCAGCAGCTCACAGGGCCTCTACGAG. Its protein product is CASSSQGLYE. The complete CDR3 protein is CASSSQGLYEQYF.

In its sample, this clone was seen a few times. With the read ending 3 residues before the CDR3 end, the germline J gene is used to fill in that end. The V and J genes are TRBV19 and TRBJ1-3; D unclear. The CDR3 runs 16 residues. With 6 bases removed from V and 0 bases from J, the gap between germline ends came to 15 bases. The V gene's germline CDR1 is LNHDA and CDR2 SQIVND (reference sequence). CDR3 DNA, as far as it was read: TGTGCCAGTAGGCTAGCCGGAGAGGGCTCTGGAAACACC. It specifies CASRLAGEGSGNT. In full, the CDR3 reads CASRLAGEGSGNTIYF.

This clone was detected a few times. Read data end 3 residues before the CDR3 end; the end is taken from the germline J gene. V gene TRBV11-3 combines with J gene TRBJ2-7, with 12 bases lining up with TRBD1. Germline trimming cut 4 bases from V and 5 bases from J; bases unmatched to any gene: 3. The germline gives CDR1 SGHNT, CDR2 YENEEA. This CDR3 spans 14 amino acids. CDR3 bases read: TGTGCCAGCAGCTCGGGACAGGGGGCAGACGAG. It is translated as CASSSGQGADE. The complete CDR3 protein is CASSSGQGADEQYF.

This clone was observed a handful of times. Sequencing ends 3 residues short of the CDR3 end; the germline J gene provides the rest. The chain combines TRBV2 with TRBJ1-2; D is ambiguous. The germline V gene has CDR1 SNHLY and CDR2 FYNNEI. The length of the CDR3 is 14 residues. V shed 3 bases and J shed 1 base, with 9 bases lying between them. CDR3 DNA, as far as it was read: TGTGCCAGCAGTGACGCCAGGAATAACTATGGC. It encodes CASSDARNNYG. The CDR3, in full, reads CASSDARNNYGYTF.

This clone was counted a few times. From the germline J gene comes the end of the CDR3, since the read stops 3 residues before it. This chain connects TRBV18 to TRBJ2-6; no firm D call. The CDR3 runs to 16 residues. Trimming removed 4 bases from V and 1 base from J, with 11 bases in between. The germline CDR1 and CDR2 sequences are KGHSH and LQKENI. The CDR3 protein is CASSQLPESGANVLTF. The part of the CDR3 DNA that was read is TGTGCCAGCTCACAACTACCTGAGTCTGGGGCCAACGTC.

Turning to this clone: The CDR3 is cut off 3 residues early in the read; its end comes from the germline J gene. The chain is built from TRBV5-4 and TRBJ2-5; D may be TRBD1 (6 bases). V was trimmed by 4 bases and J by 5 bases, leaving 15 bases between them. Germline CDR1 and CDR2: SGHNT and YYREEE (reference sequence). The CDR3 is 14 amino acids. The sequenced CDR3 bases are TGTGCCAGCAGCCGCCAGGGGCCCGGGGAGACC. The encoded protein is CASSRQGPGET. The full-length CDR3 reads as CASSRQGPGETQYF.

The covered CDR3 bases are TGTGCCTGGAGTGCAGGGGGTAGCTCCTATAATTCACCC. Encoded protein: CAWSAGGSSYNSP. Given in full, the CDR3 is CAWSAGGSSYNSPLHF. The chain links TRBV30 to TRBJ1-6; 7 positions agree with TRBD1. The missing CDR3 end, 3 residues past where the read stops, is filled in from the germline J gene. The germline V gene encodes CDR1 GTSNPN and CDR2 SVGIG (reference sequence). The CDR3 is 16 residues long. V shed 1 base, J shed 0 bases, and the junction held 3 bases outside the gene matches. The entire variable domain, with the rest obtained from reference TRBV30 and TRBJ1-6, is as follows: SQTIHQWPATLVQPVGSPLSLECTVEGTSNPNLYWYRQAAGRGLQLLFYSVGIGQISSEVPQNLSASRPQDRQFILSSKKLLLSDSGFYLCAWSAGGSSYNSPLHFGNGTRLTVT.

This clone was seen ten or more times. The read ends 3 residues shy of where the CDR3 ends; the end is completed using the germline J gene. The chain recombines TRBV18 with TRBJ2-1; 7 bases are shared with TRBD1. The CDR3 has 15 amino acids. V trimming: 2 bases; J trimming: 9 bases; junction bases outside the gene matches: 10. Germline V gene lookup returns CDR1 KGHSH and CDR2 LQKENI. CDR3 sequence reads: CASSPTRQGPSEQFF. Incomplete CDR3 DNA: TGTGCCAGCTCACCAACGCGACAGGGACCCTCTGAG.

Many counts were recorded for this clone. From the germline J gene comes the end of the CDR3, since the read stops 3 residues before it. J is TRBJ1-1 and V is TRBV29-1, with 8 bases that match TRBD1. Germline assignment: CDR1 SQVTM and CDR2 ANQGSEA. The length of the CDR3 is 13 residues. With 8 bases clipped from V and 4 bases from J, the junction kept 9 bases outside the gene matches. The CDR3 sequence is CSPTDRGGTEAFF. CDR3 DNA (partial): TGCAGCCCTACTGACAGGGGTGGCACTGAA.

Concerning this clone itself: The read gets to within 3 residues of the CDR3 end, and the germline J gene fills in the rest. The chain combines TRBV6-2 or TRBV6-3 with TRBJ2-5; 12 bases are shared with TRBD2. Germline V gene lookup returns CDR1 MNHEY and CDR2 SVGEGT. This CDR3 contains 14 residues. V trimming: 4 bases; J trimming: 5 bases; junction bases outside the gene matches: 2. The CDR3 loop reads CASSWGTSGETQYF. Incomplete CDR3 DNA: TGTGCCAGCAGTTGGGGGACTAGCGGGGAGACC.

This clone was seen a few times. The CDR3 end lies 3 residues beyond the end of the read and is filled in from the germline J gene. V gene TRBV7-9 combines with J gene TRBJ1-6, with D hard to call. Between the trimmed V and J ends, which lost 2 bases and 7 bases, there was a span of 9 bases. CDR1 is SEHNR, CDR2 FQNEAQ, per germline (reference sequence). The CDR3 sequence is 14 residues long. The CDR3 protein is CASSLSGSNSPLHF. The sequenced part of the CDR3 DNA is TGTGCCAGCAGCTTATCGGGGTCCAATTCACCC.

This clone has a handful of counts. The observed sequence ends 3 residues before the CDR3 terminus, with the missing tail filled in from the germline J gene. V and J are TRBV30 and TRBJ2-5, with D possibly TRBD1 on 5 matching bases. The CDR3 covers 12 residues. Germline V gene lookup returns CDR1 GTSNPN and CDR2 SVGIG (reference sequence). V gave up 1 base and J gave up 5 bases, with 8 bases separating them. CDR3 amino acids: CAWSGQLETQYF. The covered CDR3 bases are TGTGCCTGGAGTGGACAGTTGGAGACC.

On this clone itself: The read terminates 3 residues ahead of where the CDR3 ends, so the germline J gene completes it. The chain joins TRBV5-1 to TRBJ2-1; 7 nucleotides line up with TRBD2. CDR1 and CDR2 (germline): SGHRS, YFSETQ. This CDR3 is 14 amino acids long. Germline trimming cut 2 bases from V and 3 bases from J; bases unmatched to any gene: 2. The CDR3 protein is CASSFGLDYNEQFF. The sequenced CDR3 bases are TGCGCCAGCAGCTTCGGACTAGACTACAATGAG.

This clone was observed a handful of times. The read ends 3 residues before the CDR3 terminus; that terminus is restored from the germline J gene. The chain couples TRBV19 to TRBJ1-1; 8 nucleotides line up with TRBD1. The CDR3 consists of 16 residues. V shed 4 bases and J 0 bases; nucleotides not matched to a gene: 7. Looked up from germline, CDR1 is LNHDA and CDR2 is SQIVND (reference sequence). CDR3 amino acids: CASSTRTGSLNTEAFF. The CDR3 bases that were read are TGTGCCAGTAGTACTAGGACAGGGTCGCTGAACACTGAA.

This clone has a handful of counts. The read finishes 3 residues shy of the CDR3 end, and the germline J gene is used to complete it. This sequence joins TRBV19 and TRBJ1-1; TRBD1 might be the D (5 bases). CDR3 size: 12 residues. Germline CDR1 LNHDA, CDR2 SQIVND (reference sequence). The chain's CDR3 is CASSMAGGWAFF. Partial CDR3 DNA: TGTGCCAGTAGTATGGCGGGGGGTTGG.

The sample holds a few counts of this clone. The DNA read from the CDR3 is TGTGCCAGCAGCGTCAGACAGGGCCTCTATGGC. It specifies CASSVRQGLYG. In full, the CDR3 is CASSVRQGLYGYTF. The chain is built from TRBV7-8 and TRBJ1-2; 7 bases align to TRBD1. The read terminates 3 residues before the CDR3 end, so the remaining end is supplied by the germline J gene. In germline, CDR1 is SGHVS, CDR2 FQNEAQ. The CDR3 contains 14 residues. J lost 4 bases, V lost 5 bases, and 7 bases had no gene match.

In its sample, this clone was seen a few times. The read halts 3 residues ahead of the CDR3 end, with the missing end drawn from the germline J gene. This chain links TRBV30 with TRBJ1-2; 10 bases fit TRBD1. The CDR3 covers 17 residues. The ends lost 1 base at V and 4 bases at J; junction bases unmatched: 12. Germline loops: CDR1 GTSNPN, CDR2 SVGIG (reference sequence). The CDR3 bases that were read are TGTGCCTGGAGTGCTCGGACAGGGGGGAAGGTTCTCTATGGC. Translation gives CAWSARTGGKVLYG. The entire CDR3 protein is CAWSARTGGKVLYGYTF.

A remark on this clone: The DNA ends 3 residues before the CDR3 does, and the rest of the CDR3 is filled in from the germline J gene. The gene calls are TRBV19 and TRBJ2-2; no definite D call. This CDR3 region has 14 residues. The germline V gene encodes CDR1 LNHDA and CDR2 SQIVND (reference sequence). V lost 8 bases and J lost 0, with 10 bases in between. CDR3 DNA (partial): TGTGCCAGTTCGCGGTCTCCGAACACCGGGGAG. This encodes CASSRSPNTGE. Given in full, the CDR3 is CASSRSPNTGELFF.

On this clone itself: The read stops 3 residues short of the end of the CDR3; the missing end is completed from the germline J gene. The chain couples TRBV19 to TRBJ1-1; the D gene is possibly TRBD1 (6 bases). There are 15 residues in the CDR3. The germline V gene has CDR1 LNHDA and CDR2 SQIVND (reference sequence). The V end was cut by 2 bases, the J end by 2 bases, with 12 bases between. The covered CDR3 bases are TGTGCCAGTAGTATACAACACAGGGACAACACTGAA. Its translation is CASSIQHRDNTE. The CDR3, in full, reads CASSIQHRDNTEAFF. Based on the CDR3 plus reference TRBV19 and TRBJ1-1, the full variable domain is DGGITQSPKYLFRKEGQNVTLSCEQNLNHDAMYWYRQDPGQGLRLIYYSQIVNDFQKGDIAEGYSVSREKKESFPLTVTSAQKNPTAFYLCASSIQHRDNTEAFFGQGTRLTVV.

This clone was seen only a few times. The CDR3 is cut off 3 residues early in the read; its end comes from the germline J gene. The V and J genes are TRBV11-1 and TRBJ1-2, with 10 bases fitting TRBD1. Losses at the gene ends were 5 bases for V and 5 bases for J; bases not matched to a gene: 8. The CDR3 sequence is 15 residues long. CDR1 and CDR2 from the germline V gene are SGHAT and FQDESV (reference sequence). The CDR3 bases that were read are TGTGCCAGCAGCCCCCGGGGACAGGGGCCTTATGGC. The encoded protein is CASSPRGQGPYG. The complete CDR3 protein is CASSPRGQGPYGYTF.